Listed below are T cell receptor beta chains from one sample, sequenced in a study of shared clonotypes between healthy human individuals. The table came from immunoSEQ multiplex PCR; TCRdb's copy has only in-frame clones and leaves some out. The data hold 550,000 to 850,000 clones, with about 74% observed a single time. The sequenced sample consisted of memory CD4+ T cells sorted from blood. The receptors were sampled from a woman aged 25 to 39 in good health. Both conserved end residues are part of each CDR3. The D gene is left open where the match is weak. The size field is filled for only some rows; it gives once, few, many or a size class.

v_gene	j_gene	abundance	d_gene	CDR3nt	CDR3aa
TRBV27	TRBJ2-3	few	TRBD2	TGTGCCAGCAGTAATGGACTAGCGGGAGCGGTAGATACGCAGTATTTT	CASSNGLAGAVDTQYF
TRBV10-3	TRBJ2-5	NA	TRBD2	TGTGCCATCAGTGAGCGGGCTAGCGGGACACTTTACCAAGAGACCCAGTACTTC	CAISERASGTLYQETQYF
TRBV18	TRBJ2-2	NA	NA	TGTGCCAGCTTCACCTCACCGAACACCGGGGAGCTGTTTTTT	CASFTSPNTGELFF
TRBV21-1	TRBJ1-2	NA	NA	TGTGCCAGCAGCAAAGGAAAAGGGGCAATAGGACAGAACTATGGCTACACCTTC	CASSKGKGAIGQNYGYTF
TRBV6-1	TRBJ1-3	NA	NA	TGTGCCAGCAGTACTCAGGGGACGCGAAACACCATATATTTT	CASSTQGTRNTIYF
TRBV11-2	TRBJ2-5	NA	TRBD2	TGTGCCAGCAGCTTTCGCGGGGGAGAGACCCAGTACTTC	CASSFRGGETQYF
TRBV2	TRBJ1-5	many	NA	TGTGCCAGCAGTAAAGGGGGCAATCAGCCCCAGCATTTT	CASSKGGNQPQHF
TRBV5-8	TRBJ2-1	NA	NA	TGTGCCAGCAGCTTTCAGGTCTCCTACAATGAGCAGTTCTTC	CASSFQVSYNEQFF
TRBV28	TRBJ1-5	NA	NA	TGTGCCAGCATCAGACAAGGAGGAAATCAGCCCCAGCATTTT	CASIRQGGNQPQHF
TRBV2	TRBJ2-1	NA	TRBD2	TGTGCCAGCAGAGGTCCGGGACTAGCGGGATTTGAGCAGTTCTTC	CASRGPGLAGFEQFF
TRBV10-2	TRBJ1-1	NA	NA	TGCGCCAGCAGTGTGGGGGGCAACACTGAAGCTTTCTTT	CASSVGGNTEAFF
TRBV5-1	TRBJ2-2	NA	TRBD1	TGCGCCAGCAGTGACGGGACAGGGGTCACCGGGGAGCTGTTTTTT	CASSDGTGVTGELFF
TRBV27	TRBJ2-6	NA	TRBD1	TGTGCCACCCGAATCAACGGACAGGGGAAAGGGGCCAACGTCCTGACTTTC	CATRINGQGKGANVLTF
TRBV28	TRBJ1-6	NA	NA	TGTGCCAGCAGTGGCCCCAAGTCGGATTCACCCCTCCACTTT	CASSGPKSDSPLHF
TRBV30	TRBJ1-2	few	TRBD1	TGTGCCTGGAGTCGGGACAGGGAGAGCTACACCTTC	CAWSRDRESYTF
TRBV19	TRBJ2-2	NA	TRBD1	TGTGCCAGTAGTTCATACTCAGGGGGTCCTACCGGGGAGCTGTTTTTT	CASSSYSGGPTGELFF
TRBV28	TRBJ2-5	NA	NA	TGTGCCAGCAGTTACTCTCAGGGGAAAGAGACCCAGTACTTC	CASSYSQGKETQYF
TRBV29-1	TRBJ2-5	once	TRBD2	TGCAGCGTTGAAGACCCCTCCCAGCGGGAGGGCCTAGAGACCCAGTACTTC	CSVEDPSQREGLETQYF
TRBV11-2	TRBJ2-1	NA	TRBD1	TGTGCCAGCAGCTCGCCACAGGGGGCAACCTACAATGAGCAGTTCTTC	CASSSPQGATYNEQFF
TRBV10-2	TRBJ1-5	NA	TRBD1	TGCGCCAGCAGTGAGCGGGGACAGGAGGGACAGCCCCAGCATTTT	CASSERGQEGQPQHF
TRBV15	TRBJ1-1	NA	NA	TGTGCCACCAGCTTCACAGGGAACACTGAAGCTTTCTTT	CATSFTGNTEAFF
TRBV10-2	TRBJ2-7	NA	TRBD1	TGCGCCAGCAGTGGGGGCGAACAGGGGGTTAAGCAGTACTTC	CASSGGEQGVKQYF
TRBV7-3	TRBJ1-5	NA	TRBD1	TGTGCCAGCAGCTTCACCGGGACAGGGGGCTATATTCAGCCCCAGCATTTT	CASSFTGTGGYIQPQHF
TRBV5-1	TRBJ2-7	many	NA	TGCGCCAGCAGCTCGAGGCGCGGGATGGGAACCTACGAGCAGTACTTC	CASSSRRGMGTYEQYF
TRBV10-3	TRBJ1-2	NA	NA	TGTGCCATCAGTTCCCGGGAGGAGAACTATGGCTACACCTTC	CAISSREENYGYTF
TRBV5-1	TRBJ2-7	NA	TRBD2	TGCGCCAGCAGAACCGGGACTAGTTCCTACGAGCAGTACTTC	CASRTGTSSYEQYF
TRBV5-6	TRBJ1-5	once	NA	TGTGCCAGCAGCTTGGGCAGGGCGGATCAGCCCCAGCATTTT	CASSLGRADQPQHF
TRBV7-2	TRBJ2-7	NA	NA	TGTGCCAGCAGCTTAAGTAGCGGCACCTACGAGCAGTACTTC	CASSLSSGTYEQYF
TRBV5-1	TRBJ2-5	few	TRBD1	TGCGCCAGCAGACCGGGACAGAACCAAGAGACCCAGTACTTC	CASRPGQNQETQYF
TRBV16	TRBJ1-1	NA	NA	TGTGCCAGCAGCCAATTCGGGGGGCGGACTGAAGCTTTCTTT	CASSQFGGRTEAFF
TRBV7-9	TRBJ2-7	NA	TRBD1	TGTGCCAGCAGCCGGGGACAGGAGGGCGAGCAGTACTTC	CASSRGQEGEQYF
TRBV18	TRBJ1-5	few	NA	TGTGCCAGCTCACCGGAGGGGGGCAATCAGCCCCAGCATTTT	CASSPEGGNQPQHF
TRBV10-1	TRBJ2-7	many	TRBD2	TGCGCCAGCAGTGAGACCCTAGCGGGAGGTCAGTACTTC	CASSETLAGGQYF
TRBV5-1	TRBJ2-4	NA	TRBD1	TGCGCCAGCAGCCTGGGACAGGTGAACATTCAGTACTTC	CASSLGQVNIQYF
TRBV5-4	TRBJ1-1	NA	NA	TGTGCCACACGGGGGGACACTGAAGCTTTCTTT	CATRGDTEAFF
TRBV4-1	TRBJ2-7	NA	NA	TGCGCCAGCAGCCAAGTTTGGGGTGTCCGCTCCTACGAACAGTACTTC	CASSQVWGVRSYEQYF
TRBV19	TRBJ1-2	NA	TRBD1	TGTGCCAGTAGTATAGAAAGGACAGGGGCTCGCGGCTACACCTTC	CASSIERTGARGYTF
TRBV29-1	TRBJ2-7	once	NA	TGCAGCGTTGAAGGGGCTAGCGCCAGCTCCTACGAGCAGTACTTC	CSVEGASASSYEQYF
TRBV6-9	TRBJ2-7	few	TRBD2	TGTGCCAGCAGTTTTCCTACCCTCCGACTAGCGGGAGGCTACGAGCAGTACTTC	CASSFPTLRLAGGYEQYF
TRBV6-4	TRBJ2-1	few	TRBD2	TGTGCCAGCAGCGCCGGGACTAGCGGCTACAATGAGCAGTTCTTC	CASSAGTSGYNEQFF
TRBV6-5	TRBJ2-7	few	TRBD2	TGTGCCAGCAGAGGGACTAGCGGATACGAGCAGTACTTC	CASRGTSGYEQYF